One sample yielded the 8 T cell receptor beta chains listed below, sequenced in a study of blood T cell repertoires in COVID-19. Repertoires were generated with immunoSEQ multiplex PCR, while TCRdb's copy carries only in-frame clones and drops some. The repertoire holds 200,000 to 300,000 clones, with around 86% as singletons. Sequenced sample: peripheral blood. Source of these receptors: a woman aged 55-69 years with COVID-19, enrolled during active disease.

This clone occurred once. The chain combines TRBV4-1 with TRBJ2-7, with D possibly matching TRBD2 (6 bases). Germline V gene data show CDR1 as MGHRA and CDR2 as YSYEKL. The V end lost 1 base, the J end lost 4 bases, and 14 bases lay between the germline ends. The CDR3 is made up of 15 amino acids. Here the CDR3 reads CASSQVDGDWYEQYF. The CDR3 nucleotides read TGCGCCAGCAGCCAAGTCGATGGGGACTGGTACGAGCAGTACTTC.

This rearrangement joins TRBV29-1 to TRBJ1-2; 11 nucleotides agree with TRBD1. The CDR3 covers 16 residues. The V gene's germline CDR1 is SQVTM and CDR2 ANQGSEA. V lost 6 bases to trimming and J lost 4 bases; unmatched junction nucleotides: 13. In DNA, the CDR3 is TGCAGCGTAGAGGGTTCCGGACAGGGGGCGGGCTATGGCTACACCTTC. Its protein product is CSVEGSGQGAGYGYTF.

Only one count was recorded for this clone. The chain uses TRBV7-3 and TRBJ1-2; 8 bases align to TRBD1. J gave up 3 bases and V 5 bases, and 8 bases lay outside the gene matches. The CDR3 consists of 15 residues. Germline V gene data show CDR1 as SGHTA and CDR2 as FQGTGA. CDR3 amino acids: CASSAQTGGDYGYTF. The CDR3 region has the DNA TGTGCCAGCAGCGCCCAAACAGGGGGGGACTATGGCTACACCTTC. Filled out from reference TRBV7-3 and TRBJ1-2, the complete variable domain reads GAGVSQTPSNKVTEKGKYVELRCDPISGHTALYWYRQSLGQGPEFLIYFQGTGAADDSGLPNDRFFAVRPEGSVSTLKIQRTERGDSAVYLCASSAQTGGDYGYTFGSGTRLTVV.

V and J are TRBV5-5 and TRBJ2-1; 12 positions agree with TRBD2. Germline V gives CDR1 SGHKS, CDR2 YYEKEE (reference sequence). The CDR3 has 16 amino acids. Trimming removed 0 bases from V and 15 bases from J; junction bases left unmatched: 13. CDR3 in amino acids: CASSLAPSGGAGVGFF. The CDR3 DNA sequence: TGTGCCAGCAGCTTGGCCCCTAGCGGGGGGGCCGGGGTGGGGTTCTTC. The full variable domain, in which reference TRBV5-5 and TRBJ2-1 provide the parts outside the CDR3, is DAGVTQSPTHLIKTRGQQVTLRCSPISGHKSVSWYQQVLGQGPQFIFQYYEKEERGRGNFPDRFSARQFPNYSSELNVNALLLGDSALYLCASSLAPSGGAGVGFFGPGTRLTVL.

This rearrangement joins TRBV28 to TRBJ1-5; TRBD1 matches at 9 bases. This CDR3 has 16 amino acids. The germline gives CDR1 MDHEN, CDR2 SYDVKM. V lost 5 bases to trimming and J lost 0 bases; unmatched junction nucleotides: 5. DNA for the CDR3: TGTGCCAGCAGTCCGACAGGGGGAAGTAGCAATCAGCCCCAGCATTTT. Amino acids: CASSPTGGSSNQPQHF.

This chain connects TRBV10-3 to TRBJ2-1; 7 positions agree with TRBD2. Germline loops: CDR1 ENHRY, CDR2 SYGVKD. V was pared by 5 bases and J by 1 base, with 5 bases of the junction left unmatched. The CDR3 runs to 15 residues. The CDR3 nucleotides read TGTGCCATCAGTCCCTCTAGCGGATCCTACAATGAGCAGTTCTTC. It yields the protein CAISPSSGSYNEQFF.

About this clone itself: The same CDR3 is also encoded by other DNA sequences in this sample. The chain has TRBV28 and TRBJ1-6, with 9 bases matching TRBD1. The V gene end was trimmed by 4 bases and the J gene end by 10 bases; junction bases not matched to a gene: 8. This CDR3 has 15 residues. Germline CDR1 is MDHEN and CDR2 is SYDVKM. As DNA, the CDR3 is TGTGCCAGCAGTTCACCGGGACAGGGTCTGTCACCCCTCCACTTT. Translated, it gives CASSSPGQGLSPLHF.

The chain uses TRBV7-2 and TRBJ2-1; the D gene is possibly TRBD1 (5 bases). The V gene lost 6 bases and the J gene lost 4 bases, with 16 bases spanning the gap. The CDR3 has 15 amino acids. Germline assignment: CDR1 SGHTA and CDR2 FQGNSA. CDR3 residues: CASSGAGPIYNEQFF. CDR3 nucleotides: TGTGCCAGCAGTGGAGCAGGGCCTATTTACAATGAGCAGTTCTTC. Variable domain in full (rest from reference TRBV7-2 and TRBJ2-1): GAGVSQSPSNKVTEKGKDVELRCDPISGHTALYWYRQSLGQGLEFLIYFQGNSAPDKSGLPSDRFSAERTGGSVSTLTIQRTQQEDSAVYLCASSGAGPIYNEQFFGPGTRLTVL.